This TCR beta chain is from a study of beta chain features in type 1 diabetes. This clone was seen only a few times. Its matching antigen is unknown. CDR1 is SGHVS, CDR2 FQNEAQ, per germline. The CDR3 covers 13 residues. Trimming left V 3 bases short and J 4 bases short, with 9 bases between. The investigators reverse transcribed all of the isolated RNA, so they sequenced expressed TCRB transcripts. About 3.3 million reads, on average, came from each naive, central memory and regulatory T cell sample. Clones were read by immunoSEQ multiplex PCR, and TCRdb kept only the in-frame ones, dropping some. Of fewer than 300,000 clones detected, about a tenth appear once; the ten largest clones hold more than 0.015%. The study's findings and limits: Shortening that was moderate but significant affected the TCRB CDR3s of Type 1 diabetes patients in all four CD4+ subsets.

The material sequenced was naive CD4+ T cells from blood. This TCR was sampled from a man aged 25 to 45 with type 1 diabetes. This chain joins TRBV7-8 and TRBJ1-2; D call uncertain. For the CDR3, the DNA is TGTGCCAGCAGCTTTCTAGCCGGCTATGGCTACACCTTC. Its translation is CASSFLAGYGYTF.